The 24 T cell receptor beta chains below all came from one sample that was sequenced in a study of control samples from healthy donors and cancer patients. Libraries were prepared by immunoSEQ multiplex PCR; TCRdb keeps only in-frame clonotypes and omits some of them. There are some 120,000 clones in the sample; 93% occur only once, and 2.6% lies in the top ten. The sequenced sample consisted of blood. These receptor sequences come from a man aged 25 to 45 in good health.

This clone was counted between two and nine times. The chain joins TRBV14 to TRBJ2-2; D is possibly TRBD2 (5 bases). The CDR3 has 15 amino acids. Between the trimmed V and J ends, which lost 5 bases and 6 bases, there was a span of 16 bases. CDR1 SGHDN and CDR2 FVKESK come from the germline V gene. The CDR3 here is CASSSTRYRAGELFF. The DNA of the CDR3 is TGTGCCAGCAGCTCAACTAGGTACCGGGCCGGGGAGCTGTTTTTT.

The chain carries TRBV3-1 (or the pseudogene TRBV3-2) and TRBJ1-6, with D tentatively TRBD1 (6 bases). The V end lost 0 bases, the J end lost 7 bases, and 13 bases lay between the germline ends. The CDR3 runs to 16 residues. Germline V gene sequence: CDR1 LGHDT, CDR2 YNNKEL (reference sequence). The CDR3 DNA follows: TGTGCCAGCAGCCAAGACCTTTGGCAGGGGAATTCACCCCTCCACTTT. Translating it yields CASSQDLWQGNSPLHF.

This chain links TRBV20-1 with TRBJ2-1; D is undetermined. Between the trimmed V and J ends, which lost 6 bases and 7 bases, there was a span of 10 bases. The CDR3 sequence is 11 residues long. Germline V CDR1 and CDR2: DFQATT, SNEGSKA (reference sequence). The CDR3 sequence is CSAQLGNEQFF. The CDR3 bases are TGCAGTGCCCAGCTGGGGAATGAGCAGTTCTTC.

The table lists this clone with a count of one. The chain has TRBV28 and TRBJ2-3; no firm D call. Germline V gene sequence: CDR1 MDHEN, CDR2 SYDVKM. The CDR3 has 12 amino acids. V lost 10 bases to trimming and J lost 6 bases, with 14 bases between them. The CDR3, as DNA: TGTGCCACTGGCCCCGCCCGGGATACGCAGTATTTT. Protein product: CATGPARDTQYF.

This chain uses TRBV25-1 with TRBJ2-2; D is unclear. The CDR3 is made up of 15 amino acids. Germline CDR1 MGHDK, CDR2 SYGVNS. V was shortened by 5 bases and J by 2 bases, with 12 bases between the two germline ends. CDR3 sequence: CASSTQHDNTGELFF. In DNA form, the CDR3 reads TGTGCCAGCAGTACCCAACACGATAACACCGGGGAGCTGTTTTTT. Filled out from reference TRBV25-1 and TRBJ2-2, the complete variable domain reads EADIYQTPRYLVIGTGKKITLECSQTMGHDKMYWYQQDPGMELHLIHYSYGVNSTEKGDLSSESTVSRIRTEHFPLTLESARPSHTSQYLCASSTQHDNTGELFFGEGSRLTVL.

V and J are TRBV19 and TRBJ2-2, with D perhaps TRBD1 or TRBD2 (6 bases each). The CDR3 is made up of 14 amino acids. Germline V gives CDR1 LNHDA, CDR2 SQIVND (reference sequence). The V end lost 7 bases, the J end lost 7 bases, and 16 bases lay between the germline ends. CDR3 region: CASTPGRGVGELFF. The DNA for the CDR3 is TGTGCCAGTACCCCAGGAAGGGGGGTCGGGGAGCTGTTTTTT.

V is TRBV6-2 or TRBV6-3 and J is TRBJ1-2; D call uncertain. The V gene lost 5 bases and the J gene lost 4 bases, with 11 bases spanning the gap. The germline V gene encodes CDR1 MNHEY and CDR2 SVGEGT. The CDR3 is 13 amino acids. The CDR3 nucleotides read TGTGCCAGCAGTGTGGGTCAGGCCTATGGCTACACCTTC. It codes for CASSVGQAYGYTF.

The chain combines TRBV7-9 with TRBJ1-1; D call uncertain. CDR3 length: 13 amino acids. Germline V gene sequence: CDR1 SEHNR, CDR2 FQNEAQ (reference sequence). Trimming took off 4 bases at V and 0 bases at J, with 6 bases between the two ends. CDR3 sequence: CASSSSLNTEAFF. As DNA, the CDR3 is TGTGCCAGCAGCTCCTCCTTGAACACTGAAGCTTTCTTT.

The V call is TRBV9, the J call TRBJ2-7, with 7 bases identical to TRBD1. Germline V gene sequence: CDR1 SGDLS, CDR2 YYNGEE. This CDR3 has 14 residues. V gave up 3 bases and J gave up 2 bases; unmatched junction bases: 5. The CDR3 DNA follows: TGTGCCAGCAGCGGAGAGACAGGGCCCTACGAGCAGTACTTC. It encodes CASSGETGPYEQYF.

The chain links TRBV11-2 to TRBJ1-4; D gene uncertain. Germline loops: CDR1 SGHAT, CDR2 FQNNGV. The CDR3 sequence is 13 residues long. The germline V and J ends were trimmed by 8 bases and 5 bases, with 12 bases remaining between them. The CDR3 is CASSRSWNEKLFF. CDR3 nucleotides: TGTGCCAGCTCCCGGAGTTGGAATGAAAAACTGTTTTTT. Based on the CDR3 plus reference TRBV11-2 and TRBJ1-4, the full variable domain is EAGVAQSPRYKIIEKRQSVAFWCNPISGHATLYWYQQILGQGPKLLIQFQNNGVVDDSQLPKDRFSAERLKGVDSTLKIQPAKLEDSAVYLCASSRSWNEKLFFGSGTQLSVL.

The chain is built from TRBV9 and TRBJ1-1, with D uncertain. The CDR3 sequence is 13 residues long. The germline gives CDR1 SGDLS, CDR2 YYNGEE. V gave up 4 bases and J gave up 5 bases, with 12 bases separating them. CDR3 region: CASSSTAGTEAFF. The CDR3 DNA reads as TGTGCCAGCAGCTCAACGGCGGGAACTGAAGCTTTCTTT.

The rearrangement links TRBV6-5 to TRBJ2-7, with TRBD2 matching over 7 bases. The CDR3 sequence is 13 residues long. V shed 4 bases and J 7 bases; nucleotides not matched to a gene: 7. CDR1 MNHEY and CDR2 SVGAGI come from the germline V gene. CDR3 region: CASSFLGREEQYV. The CDR3 DNA reads TGTGCCAGCAGTTTTCTGGGGAGGGAAGAGCAGTACGTC.

This chain connects TRBV4-1 to TRBJ1-2; D might be TRBD1 (5 bases). V lost 0 bases, J lost 7 bases, and 9 bases lay in between. CDR3 length: 13 amino acids. CDR1 is MGHRA, CDR2 YSYEKL, per germline. The CDR3 bases are TGCGCCAGCAGCCAAGATCAGGGTTTTGGCTACACCTTC. Its protein is CASSQDQGFGYTF.

This sequence joins TRBV9 and TRBJ1-4; perhaps TRBD1 as D (5 bases). The CDR3 spans 15 residues. Germline V CDR1 and CDR2: SGDLS, YYNGEE. The V end was cut by 3 bases, the J end by 3 bases, with 12 bases between. The CDR3 here is CASSARGRANEKLFF. The DNA for the CDR3 is TGTGCCAGCAGCGCCCGGGGCAGGGCTAATGAAAAACTGTTTTTT.

A remark on this clone: The sample contains more than one DNA sequence encoding this CDR3. V is TRBV5-1 and J is TRBJ2-7, with TRBD2 identical over 8 bases. This CDR3 has 16 residues. J was trimmed by 5 bases and V by 4 bases; bases with no gene match: 14. In germline, CDR1 is SGHRS, CDR2 YFSETQ. The CDR3 is CASSPGVGAGGDEQYF. The CDR3 nucleotides are TGCGCCAGCAGCCCTGGTGTCGGGGCGGGGGGAGACGAGCAGTACTTC. Together with reference TRBV5-1 and TRBJ2-7, the CDR3 gives the full variable domain: KAGVTQTPRYLIKTRGQQVTLSCSPISGHRSVSWYQQTPGQGLQFLFEYFSETQRNKGNFPGRFSGRQFSNSRSEMNVSTLELGDSALYLCASSPGVGAGGDEQYFGPGTRLTVT.

The V gene is TRBV5-8, the J gene TRBJ1-5; weak D call: TRBD1 (6 bases). V lost 4 bases to trimming and J lost 2 bases, with 16 bases between them. CDR1 and CDR2 from the germline V gene are SGHTS and YDEGEE. The CDR3 is made up of 16 amino acids. As DNA, the CDR3 is TGTGCCAGCAGCCCTAGGACAGTTATTGGCAATCAGCCCCAGCATTTT. Residues: CASSPRTVIGNQPQHF. Drawing the rest from reference TRBV5-8 and TRBJ1-5, the complete variable domain is EAGVTQSPTHLIKTRGQQATLRCSPISGHTSVYWYQQALGLGLQFLLWYDEGEERNRGNFPPRFSGRQFPNYSSELNVNALELEDSALYLCASSPRTVIGNQPQHFGDGTRLSIL.

This clone was counted a single time. This rearrangement joins TRBV7-8 to TRBJ2-5, with D uncertain. Per the germline V gene, CDR1 is SGHVS and CDR2 is FQNEAQ. Trimming stripped 1 base from V and 5 bases from J, with 11 bases between. The CDR3 has 14 residues. The CDR3 region has the DNA TGTGCCAGCAGCTTAGACTCGGCCCGGGAGACCCAGTACTTC. It is translated as CASSLDSARETQYF.

This sequence joins TRBV11-2 and TRBJ2-1; TRBD2 might be the D (5 bases). The CDR3 has 15 residues. Germline-derived CDR1 and CDR2 are SGHAT and FQNNGV. V was clipped by 4 bases and J by 0 bases, with 10 bases between them. The CDR3 nucleotides are TGTGCCAGCAGCTCCGGGGATAGCTCCTACAATGAGCAGTTCTTC. Residues: CASSSGDSSYNEQFF.

The rearrangement links TRBV6-5 to TRBJ2-1; a possible D gene is TRBD1 (6 bases). V lost 6 bases and J 8 bases, leaving 11 bases between the germline ends. The CDR3 is 12 amino acids. Germline CDR1 is MNHEY and CDR2 is SVGAGI. Here the CDR3 reads CASSKTGYEQFF. The CDR3 DNA reads as TGTGCCAGCAGCAAAACAGGGTATGAGCAGTTCTTC.

The chain is built from TRBV6-1 and TRBJ1-2; no clear D gene. The V and J ends lost 0 bases and 3 bases respectively, with 8 bases between them. The CDR3 covers 14 residues. CDR1 and CDR2 from the germline V gene are MNHNS and SASEGT. This CDR3 reads CASSEAIGDYGYTF. The CDR3 nucleotides are TGTGCCAGCAGTGAAGCGATCGGTGACTATGGCTACACCTTC.

This clone was seen a single time. The chain links TRBV6-5 to TRBJ2-7, with D hard to call. The CDR3 is 11 amino acids. Per germline, CDR1 MNHEY and CDR2 SVGAGI. Trimming shortened V by 8 bases and J by 6 bases, and 11 bases separated the two germline ends. This CDR3 reads CASGPKAEQYV. The DNA for the CDR3 is TGTGCCAGCGGGCCTAAGGCCGAGCAGTACGTC.

The chain couples TRBV5-1 to TRBJ1-6; unclear D gene. The CDR3 spans 15 residues. CDR1 and CDR2 from the germline V gene are SGHRS and YFSETQ. V was pared by 4 bases and J by 6 bases, with 14 bases between. The CDR3 sequence is CASSPGVRGNSPLHF. The CDR3, as DNA: TGCGCCAGCAGCCCCGGAGTGCGGGGTAATTCACCCCTCCACTTT.

This chain connects TRBV2 to TRBJ1-1, with D unresolved. CDR3 length: 13 amino acids. The V gene lost 4 bases and the J gene lost 1 base, with 7 bases spanning the gap. Germline values: CDR1 SNHLY, CDR2 FYNNEI. The CDR3 protein is CASSVRGNTEAFF. The DNA of the CDR3 is TGTGCCAGCAGTGTAAGAGGGAACACTGAAGCTTTCTTT.

The chain uses TRBV5-1 and TRBJ2-3; perhaps D is TRBD1 or TRBD2 (5 bases each). The V end lost 0 bases, the J end lost 4 bases, and 12 bases lay between the germline ends. CDR3 size: 15 residues. The germline gives CDR1 SGHRS, CDR2 YFSETQ. The chain's CDR3 is CASSLVGDGADTQYF. The DNA of the CDR3 is TGCGCCAGCAGCTTGGTGGGGGATGGTGCAGATACGCAGTATTTT.